Below, 9 T cell receptor beta chains from the same sample are listed, as sequenced in a study of cytomegalovirus exposure and HLA in healthy donors. The PCR used 60 Vbeta and 13 Jbeta primers. TCRdb's copy holds only in-frame clones and misses some; the assay was immunoSEQ multiplex PCR. Of around 140,000 clones in the sample, nearly 10% were seen once. Sequencing used PBMCs. The receptor source for this set is a man in his fifties in good health and CMV-seronegative.

This clone has a handful of counts. This chain uses TRBV27 with TRBJ1-1, with TRBD1 identical over 8 bases. The CDR3 contains 14 residues. J was trimmed by 0 bases and V by 6 bases; bases with no gene match: 3. From germline, CDR1 is MNHEY and CDR2 SMNVEV (reference sequence). The CDR3 region is CASRPTGVNTEAFF. DNA for the CDR3: TGTGCCAGCAGGCCGACAGGGGTGAACACTGAAGCTTTCTTT.

This chain links TRBV2 with TRBJ2-7; 8 bases map to TRBD1. The germline gives CDR1 SNHLY, CDR2 FYNNEI. CDR3 length: 13 residues. Trimming cost V 8 bases and J 3 bases; bases outside gene matches: 6. CDR3 in DNA: TGTGCCAGCGGGCAGGGGGCGCTCTACGAGCAGTACTTC. This gives the protein CASGQGALYEQYF.

This clone occurred a few times. The genes are TRBV9 and TRBJ1-1, with TRBD1 matching 9 bases. CDR1 is SGDLS and CDR2 is YYNGEE in the germline V gene. With V trimmed by 4 bases and J by 3 bases, 1 base remained unmatched. This CDR3 comprises 13 residues. CDR3 sequence: CASSRQGDTEAFF. For the CDR3, the DNA is TGTGCCAGCAGCAGACAGGGGGACACTGAAGCTTTCTTT. Variable domain in full (rest from reference TRBV9 and TRBJ1-1): DSGVTQTPKHLITATGQRVTLRCSPRSGDLSVYWYQQSLDQGLQFLIQYYNGEERAKGNILERFSAQQFPDLHSELNLSSLELGDSALYFCASSRQGDTEAFFGQGTRLTVV.

The chain recombines TRBV11-2 with TRBJ2-1; tentative D call: TRBD2 (5 bases). The CDR3 runs 17 residues. Per germline, CDR1 SGHAT and CDR2 FQNNGV. Trimming left V 4 bases short and J 2 bases short, with 18 bases between. The DNA for the CDR3 is TGTGCCAGCAGCTCACCGAGCGGAACCAAGACCTACAATGAGCAGTTCTTC. Its protein is CASSSPSGTKTYNEQFF.

V and J are TRBV21-1 and TRBJ2-5; the table's D call of TRBD2 was not tested on the DNA. TRBV21-1 is annotated as a pseudogene. The CDR3 has 17 amino acids. The CDR3 sequence: CASSNPPSGATQETQYF. As DNA, the CDR3 is TGTGCCAGCAGCAATCCACCCAGCGGAGCGACGCAAGAGACCCAGTACTTC.

This clone was recorded a few times. This sequence joins TRBV6-1 and TRBJ2-3, with 12 bases identical to TRBD2. Germline V CDR1 and CDR2: MNHNS, SASEGT. V was clipped by 3 bases and J by 1 base; unmatched bases: 5. The CDR3 extends over 17 amino acids. The CDR3 is CASSDLAGGKGTDTQYF. DNA for the CDR3: TGTGCCAGCAGTGATCTAGCGGGGGGGAAAGGCACAGATACGCAGTATTTT.

Only a few counts were recorded for this clone. V usage is TRBV19 and J usage is TRBJ1-1, with 10 bases lining up with TRBD1. The V segment lost 6 bases and the J segment 0 bases; nucleotides outside the gene matches: 1. The CDR3 is 14 residues long. Germline V gene lookup returns CDR1 LNHDA and CDR2 SQIVND (reference sequence). The CDR3 here is CASRGTGVNTEAFF. The CDR3 coding sequence is TGTGCCAGTAGGGGGACAGGGGTGAACACTGAAGCTTTCTTT.

The J gene is TRBJ1-1, the V gene TRBV5-1, with TRBD1 matching over 9 bases. CDR1 SGHRS and CDR2 YFSETQ come from the germline V gene. There are 15 residues in the CDR3. V trimming: 4 bases; J trimming: 5 bases; junction bases outside the gene matches: 9. The CDR3 DNA reads TGCGCCAGCAGCGTCAGACAGGGGGGAGGTACTGAAGCTTTCTTT. Amino acid sequence: CASSVRQGGGTEAFF.

This clone was observed a few times. The CDR3 DNA reads as TGCAGCGTTAGAAGCGGGGGTGACACTGAAGCTTTCTTT. It yields the protein CSVRSGGDTEAFF. The chain has TRBV29-1 and TRBJ1-1, with D possibly TRBD1 on 5 matching bases. V shed 5 bases and J shed 3 bases, with 13 bases lying between them. The length of the CDR3 is 13 residues. The germline V gene has CDR1 SQVTM and CDR2 ANQGSEA.